These 18 T cell receptor beta chains came from one sample sequenced in a study of blood T cell repertoires in COVID-19. Clones were read by immunoSEQ multiplex PCR, and TCRdb kept only the in-frame ones, dropping some. The sample yields roughly 200,000 clones, 90% seen once. The sequenced material came from peripheral blood. Receptor source: a man aged 50 to 60 with acute or convalescent COVID-19.

The genes are TRBV6-2 or TRBV6-3 and TRBJ2-7, with a tentative D call TRBD1 (6 bases). The CDR3 runs to 13 residues. CDR1 and CDR2 (germline): MNHEY, SVGEGT. Trimming removed 4 bases from V and 3 bases from J, with 10 bases in between. CDR3 in amino acids: CASSSDSLYEQYF. The CDR3 DNA follows: TGTGCCAGCAGTTCGGACAGCCTCTACGAGCAGTACTTC.

The chain carries TRBV7-2 and TRBJ1-4, with D possibly being TRBD1 (6 bases). CDR1 is SGHTA and CDR2 is FQGNSA in the germline V gene. V lost 1 base and J lost 8, with 20 bases in between. The CDR3 length is 17 residues. The CDR3 here is CASSLDISAGAHEKLFF. The CDR3 DNA reads as TGTGCCAGCAGCTTAGATATATCTGCAGGGGCGCACGAAAAACTGTTTTTT.

The V call is TRBV29-1, the J call TRBJ1-2; 8 bases map to TRBD1. CDR1 and CDR2 from the germline V gene are SQVTM and ANQGSEA. Losses at the gene ends were 4 bases for V and 3 bases for J; bases not matched to a gene: 1. The CDR3 runs 12 residues. The CDR3 sequence is CSVAGGDYGYTF. The CDR3 nucleotides read TGCAGCGTTGCAGGGGGCGACTATGGCTACACCTTC. Complete variable domain (other parts from reference TRBV29-1 and TRBJ1-2): SAVISQKPSRDICQRGTSLTIQCQVDSQVTMMFWYRQQPGQSLTLIATANQGSEATYESGFVIDKFPISRPNLTFSTLTVSNMSPEDSSIYLCSVAGGDYGYTFGSGTRLTVV.

V is TRBV7-3 and J is TRBJ2-2, with TRBD2 as a possible D gene (5 bases). The CDR3 consists of 16 residues. The germline gives CDR1 SGHTA, CDR2 FQGTGA. V dropped 3 bases and J dropped 3 bases, with 14 bases sitting between them. The CDR3 DNA follows: TGTGCCAGCAGCTTCCGGTCGGGGTCCTACACCGGGGAGCTGTTTTTT. Protein product: CASSFRSGSYTGELFF.

This rearrangement joins TRBV5-5 to TRBJ2-7; tentative D call: TRBD1 (6 bases). The V gene's germline CDR1 is SGHKS and CDR2 YYEKEE (reference sequence). This CDR3 spans 18 amino acids. V lost 0 bases to trimming and J lost 0 bases, with 19 bases between them. The CDR3 sequence: CASSLALGHTFSSYEQYV. CDR3 DNA sequence: TGTGCCAGCAGCTTGGCCTTGGGACACACCTTTAGCTCCTACGAGCAGTACGTC.

The V and J genes are TRBV2 and TRBJ1-1; perhaps TRBD1 as D (6 bases). V lost 7 bases and J 5 bases, leaving 14 bases between the germline ends. Germline V lookup: CDR1 SNHLY, CDR2 FYNNEI. CDR3 length: 13 amino acids. In DNA form, the CDR3 reads TGTGCCAGCACAAAGGGGGTAGGGACTGAAGCTTTCTTT. Protein: CASTKGVGTEAFF.

V and J are TRBV6-2 or TRBV6-3 and TRBJ2-7; the D gene is possibly TRBD1 (5 bases). V was cut by 5 bases and J by 7 bases, with 18 bases left in between. The CDR3 has 14 residues. Germline loops: CDR1 MNHEY, CDR2 SVGEGT. The CDR3 region is CASSRPGHLREQYV. In nucleotides, the CDR3 is TGTGCCAGCAGTCGGCCAGGACACCTTAGGGAGCAGTACGTC.

This clone was found a few times. The chain joins TRBV23-1 to TRBJ2-7; perhaps TRBD1 as D (5 bases). TRBV23-1 qualifies as an ORF whose function is uncertain. CDR3 length: 16 amino acids. DNA of the CDR3: TGCGCCAGCAGTGAATCGGCGCACAGGCCCTCCTACGAGCAGTACGTC. This translates into CASSESAHRPSYEQYV.

The chain joins TRBV2 to TRBJ2-5; D remains unclear. CDR3 length: 13 amino acids. Looked up from germline, CDR1 is SNHLY and CDR2 is FYNNEI. V shed 5 bases and J shed 4 bases, with 11 bases lying between them. This CDR3 reads CASSIPPLETQYF. The CDR3 coding sequence is TGTGCCAGCAGTATTCCCCCCCTAGAGACCCAGTACTTC.

V is TRBV7-8 and J is TRBJ2-2; 7 bases align to TRBD1. Looked up from germline, CDR1 is SGHVS and CDR2 is FQNEAQ. The CDR3 totals 18 residues. The J segment lost 2 bases and the V segment lost 3 bases, leaving 12 bases of the junction unmatched. The CDR3 nucleotides are TGTGCCAGCAGCTTCTCGCAGACAGGGCTCCTTAACACCGGGGAGCTGTTTTTT. Its translation is CASSFSQTGLLNTGELFF.

V gene TRBV3-1 (or the pseudogene TRBV3-2) combines with J gene TRBJ1-2; 9 positions match TRBD1. This CDR3 spans 14 amino acids. After removal of 5 bases from V and 6 bases from J, the junction contained 7 bases not matched to a gene. Germline CDR1 LGHDT, CDR2 YNNKEL (reference sequence). This chain's CDR3 is CASSELTGGHGYTF. As DNA, the CDR3 is TGTGCCAGCAGCGAATTAACAGGGGGCCATGGCTACACCTTC.

Of note for this clone: The junction shows a germline mismatch at one end, possibly a read error. The V and J genes are TRBV30 and TRBJ2-3; TRBD2 aligns across 7 bases. This CDR3 is built from 12 residues. The germline V gene has CDR1 GTSNPN and CDR2 SVGIG (reference sequence). Here the CDR3 DNA reads TGCCTGGGGGGGTTCGGCACAGATACGCAGTATTTT. The encoded protein is CLGGFGTDTQYF.

The chain carries TRBV4-1 and TRBJ2-7; D not certain. Germline loops: CDR1 MGHRA, CDR2 YSYEKL. The CDR3 spans 12 residues. Trimming shortened V by 4 bases and J by 6 bases, and 10 bases separated the two germline ends. The CDR3 region has the DNA TGCGCCAGCAGCCCTGACTTCTCCGAGCAGTACTTC. Translating gives CASSPDFSEQYF.

This chain links TRBV28 with TRBJ2-2; 7 nucleotides line up with TRBD1. The CDR3 covers 15 residues. J lost 6 bases, V lost 2 bases, and 6 bases had no gene match. Germline lookup yields CDR1 MDHEN and CDR2 SYDVKM. CDR3 amino acids: CASSLATGYPGELFF. CDR3 coding DNA: TGTGCCAGCAGTTTAGCGACAGGGTACCCCGGGGAGCTGTTTTTT.

This clone was recorded a few times. The V and J genes are TRBV18 and TRBJ2-1, with 11 bases that match TRBD1. CDR3 size: 16 residues. Germline lookup yields CDR1 KGHSH and CDR2 LQKENI. Trimming cost V 2 bases and J 7 bases; bases outside gene matches: 7. CDR3 sequence: CASSPFLGQGGNEQFF. The CDR3 DNA sequence: TGTGCCAGCTCACCATTCCTGGGACAGGGGGGGAATGAGCAGTTCTTC.

This chain joins TRBV28 and TRBJ2-1; 10 bases are shared with TRBD2. Losses at the gene ends were 6 bases for V and 7 bases for J; bases not matched to a gene: 9. Germline lookup yields CDR1 MDHEN and CDR2 SYDVKM. CDR3 length: 15 amino acids. CDR3: CASSPGGAGGNEQFF. In DNA form, the CDR3 reads TGTGCCAGCAGCCCAGGGGGAGCGGGAGGGAATGAGCAGTTCTTC. Full variable domain (outside the CDR3, taken from reference TRBV28 and TRBJ2-1): DVKVTQSSRYLVKRTGEKVFLECVQDMDHENMFWYRQDPGLGLRLIYFSYDVKMKEKGDIPEGYSVSREKKERFSLILESASTNQTSMYLCASSPGGAGGNEQFFGPGTRLTVL.

The gene calls are TRBV6-5 and TRBJ1-5; TRBD1 matches at 8 bases. V shed 5 bases, J shed 6 bases, and the junction held 9 bases outside the gene matches. Germline CDR1 reads MNHEY; CDR2 reads SVGAGI. This CDR3 has 15 residues. DNA for the CDR3: TGTGCCAGCAGTAGACAGGCAGGGGGCGGTCAGCCCCAGCATTTT. Protein product: CASSRQAGGGQPQHF.

The chain couples TRBV7-9 to TRBJ1-2; TRBD1 agrees at 9 bases. Germline CDR1 and CDR2: SEHNR and FQNEAQ (reference sequence). Germline trimming cut 4 bases from V and 6 bases from J; bases unmatched to any gene: 12. The CDR3 has 16 amino acids. CDR3: CASSSDAPGQGNGYTF. CDR3 DNA sequence: TGTGCCAGCAGCTCCGACGCGCCGGGACAGGGTAATGGCTACACCTTC.